These T cell receptor beta chains were read from a single sample in a study of T cell responses to AZD1222 COVID-19 vaccine. Produced via immunoSEQ multiplex PCR; TCRdb's table is partial and in-frame only. The sample records some 150,000 clones, about 87% being singletons. The sequences come from peripheral blood, collected on day 0 of MenACWY control vaccination. The receptors were sampled from an adult in good health. Both conserved end residues are part of each CDR3. Fields, in order: clone size, V gene, CDR3 length, J gene, D gene, CDR3 protein, CDR3 DNA. D genes are given only for firm matches. Where a row states a size, it is once, few, many or the class of an expanded clone; other rows omit it.

clone size: -; V gene: TRBV7-2; CDR3 length: 15; J gene: TRBJ2-2; D gene: -; CDR3 protein: CASSHAAGATGELFF; CDR3 DNA: TGTGCCAGCAGCCACGCAGCAGGTGCGACCGGGGAGCTGTTTTTT
clone size: -; V gene: TRBV5-4; CDR3 length: 13; J gene: TRBJ1-1; D gene: -; CDR3 protein: CASRSKGGTEAFF; CDR3 DNA: TGTGCCAGCAGATCTAAGGGGGGCACTGAAGCTTTCTTT
clone size: once; V gene: TRBV7-3; CDR3 length: 15; J gene: TRBJ1-2; D gene: -; CDR3 protein: CASSLNSQGLNGYTF; CDR3 DNA: TGTGCCAGCAGCTTAAACTCCCAGGGGCTCAACGGCTACACCTTC
clone size: -; V gene: TRBV4-1; CDR3 length: 16; J gene: TRBJ1-2; D gene: -; CDR3 protein: CASSQDNSAGMYGYTF; CDR3 DNA: TGCGCCAGCAGCCAGGATAACTCGGCAGGCATGTATGGCTACACCTTC
clone size: -; V gene: TRBV18; CDR3 length: 16; J gene: TRBJ2-1; D gene: TRBD1; CDR3 protein: CASSPPAGQGSTGQFF; CDR3 DNA: TGTGCCAGCTCACCACCGGCGGGACAGGGGAGTACAGGGCAGTTCTTC
clone size: -; V gene: TRBV11-3; CDR3 length: 14; J gene: TRBJ2-1; D gene: TRBD2; CDR3 protein: CASSLQAGVNEQFF; CDR3 DNA: TGTGCCAGCAGCCTTCAAGCGGGAGTTAATGAGCAGTTCTTC
clone size: -; V gene: TRBV18; CDR3 length: 15; J gene: TRBJ2-6; D gene: -; CDR3 protein: CASTPIISGANVLTF; CDR3 DNA: TGTGCCAGCACGCCGATTATCTCTGGGGCCAACGTCCTGACTTTC
clone size: -; V gene: TRBV5-5; CDR3 length: 14; J gene: TRBJ2-7; D gene: TRBD2; CDR3 protein: CASSSRGLEYEQYF; CDR3 DNA: TGTGCCAGCAGCTCCCGGGGACTAGAGTACGAGCAGTACTTC
clone size: -; V gene: TRBV24-1; CDR3 length: 13; J gene: TRBJ2-7; D gene: -; CDR3 protein: CATSDSRVYEQYF; CDR3 DNA: TGTGCCACCAGTGATTCACGGGTGTACGAGCAGTACTTC
clone size: once; V gene: TRBV16; CDR3 length: 17; J gene: TRBJ1-5; D gene: -; CDR3 protein: CASSQSGGGGSNQPQHF; CDR3 DNA: TGTGCCAGCAGCCAATCAGGAGGGGGAGGAAGCAATCAGCCCCAGCATTTT
clone size: -; V gene: TRBV30; CDR3 length: 14; J gene: TRBJ1-5; D gene: -; CDR3 protein: CAWGRDTSNQPQHF; CDR3 DNA: TGTGCCTGGGGCCGGGACACTAGCAATCAGCCCCAGCATTTT
clone size: -; V gene: TRBV11-3; CDR3 length: 16; J gene: TRBJ1-4; D gene: TRBD1; CDR3 protein: CASSPGQTPTNEKLFF; CDR3 DNA: TGTGCCAGCAGCCCGGGACAGACTCCAACTAATGAAAAACTGTTTTTT
clone size: -; V gene: TRBV28; CDR3 length: 12; J gene: TRBJ1-4; D gene: -; CDR3 protein: CASSLSGEKLFF; CDR3 DNA: TGTGCCAGCAGTTTAAGTGGTGAAAAACTGTTTTTT
clone size: -; V gene: TRBV5-6; CDR3 length: 11; J gene: TRBJ1-1; D gene: -; CDR3 protein: CASSFETEAFF; CDR3 DNA: TGTGCCAGCAGCTTCGAAACTGAAGCTTTCTTT
clone size: -; V gene: TRBV24-1; CDR3 length: 15; J gene: TRBJ2-5; D gene: -; CDR3 protein: CATSDRKGLQETQYF; CDR3 DNA: TGTGCCACCAGTGATAGGAAGGGACTCCAAGAGACCCAGTACTTC
clone size: -; V gene: TRBV7-9; CDR3 length: 12; J gene: TRBJ2-7; D gene: -; CDR3 protein: CASSEGIPEQYF; CDR3 DNA: TGTGCCAGCAGCGAAGGCATACCCGAGCAGTACTTC
clone size: few; V gene: TRBV11-2; CDR3 length: 13; J gene: TRBJ1-4; D gene: TRBD1; CDR3 protein: CASSLISTGELFF; CDR3 DNA: TGTGCCAGCAGCCTGATATCGACAGGGGAACTGTTTTTT
clone size: -; V gene: TRBV12-3/TRBV12-4; CDR3 length: 12; J gene: TRBJ2-3; D gene: -; CDR3 protein: CASTVSSPTQYF; CDR3 DNA: TGTGCCAGCACCGTCAGCTCCCCTACGCAGTATTTT
clone size: -; V gene: TRBV7-2; CDR3 length: 15; J gene: TRBJ1-5; D gene: -; CDR3 protein: CASSSQGPSNQPQHF; CDR3 DNA: TGTGCCAGCAGCTCACAGGGTCCCAGCAATCAGCCCCAGCATTTT
clone size: -; V gene: TRBV29-1; CDR3 length: 13; J gene: TRBJ2-7; D gene: TRBD2; CDR3 protein: CSVTSGRGYEQYF; CDR3 DNA: TGCAGCGTTACTAGCGGGAGGGGCTACGAGCAGTACTTC
clone size: -; V gene: TRBV5-1; CDR3 length: 13; J gene: TRBJ1-2; D gene: -; CDR3 protein: CASRRDWAYGYTF; CDR3 DNA: TGCGCCAGCAGAAGGGACTGGGCCTATGGCTACACCTTC
clone size: -; V gene: TRBV2; CDR3 length: 14; J gene: TRBJ1-5; D gene: TRBD1; CDR3 protein: CASSAFDRDQPQHF; CDR3 DNA: TGTGCCAGCAGTGCCTTCGACAGGGATCAGCCCCAGCATTTT
clone size: -; V gene: TRBV10-3; CDR3 length: 16; J gene: TRBJ2-2; D gene: TRBD2; CDR3 protein: CAISRTSGSNDGELFF; CDR3 DNA: TGTGCCATCTCAAGGACTAGCGGGAGTAATGACGGGGAGCTGTTTTTT
clone size: -; V gene: TRBV7-2; CDR3 length: 15; J gene: TRBJ1-1; D gene: -; CDR3 protein: CASSLVGQGQTEAFF; CDR3 DNA: TGTGCCAGCAGCTTAGTGGGGCAGGGGCAAACTGAAGCTTTCTTT
clone size: -; V gene: TRBV28; CDR3 length: 15; J gene: TRBJ2-7; D gene: TRBD1; CDR3 protein: CASSKTGTGTYEQYF; CDR3 DNA: TGTGCCAGCAGTAAAACCGGGACAGGCACCTACGAGCAGTACTTC
clone size: -; V gene: TRBV19; CDR3 length: 13; J gene: TRBJ2-7; D gene: -; CDR3 protein: CASSMVGRYEQYF; CDR3 DNA: TGTGCCAGTAGTATGGTAGGTCGCTACGAGCAGTACTTC
clone size: -; V gene: TRBV28; CDR3 length: 14; J gene: TRBJ2-6; D gene: -; CDR3 protein: CASSEPSGANVLTF; CDR3 DNA: TGTGCCAGCAGTGAACCCTCCGGGGCCAACGTCCTGACTTTC
clone size: -; V gene: TRBV27; CDR3 length: 15; J gene: TRBJ2-2; D gene: TRBD1; CDR3 protein: CASSLVGGWTGELFF; CDR3 DNA: TGTGCCAGCAGTTTAGTAGGGGGCTGGACCGGGGAGCTGTTTTTT
clone size: -; V gene: TRBV7-8; CDR3 length: 17; J gene: TRBJ1-2; D gene: -; CDR3 protein: CASSLSPPRTGNYGYTF; CDR3 DNA: TGTGCCAGCAGCTTAAGCCCACCCAGAACAGGGAACTATGGCTACACCTTC
clone size: -; V gene: TRBV7-2; CDR3 length: 15; J gene: TRBJ2-1; D gene: -; CDR3 protein: CASSFQFTSYNEQFF; CDR3 DNA: TGTGCCAGCAGCTTCCAGTTTACCTCCTACAATGAGCAGTTCTTC
clone size: -; V gene: TRBV4-1; CDR3 length: 16; J gene: TRBJ2-7; D gene: TRBD1; CDR3 protein: CASSPQGQGASYEQYF; CDR3 DNA: TGCGCCAGCAGCCCCCAGGGACAGGGGGCTTCCTACGAGCAGTACTTC
clone size: -; V gene: TRBV7-9; CDR3 length: 14; J gene: TRBJ2-7; D gene: -; CDR3 protein: CASSFEGGRNEQYF; CDR3 DNA: TGTGCCAGCAGCTTTGAGGGGGGGAGGAACGAGCAGTACTTC
clone size: -; V gene: TRBV19; CDR3 length: 16; J gene: TRBJ1-1; D gene: TRBD1; CDR3 protein: CASSIFQGARNTEAFF; CDR3 DNA: TGTGCCAGTAGTATTTTTCAGGGGGCAAGGAACACTGAAGCTTTCTTT
clone size: few; V gene: TRBV7-2; CDR3 length: 13; J gene: TRBJ1-1; D gene: -; CDR3 protein: CASSLEVRGEAFF; CDR3 DNA: TGTGCCAGCAGCTTAGAGGTCAGGGGTGAAGCTTTCTTT
clone size: -; V gene: TRBV12-3/TRBV12-4; CDR3 length: 12; J gene: TRBJ2-5; D gene: -; CDR3 protein: CASSFGEETQYF; CDR3 DNA: TGTGCCAGCAGTTTTGGAGAGGAGACCCAGTACTTC
clone size: -; V gene: TRBV7-2; CDR3 length: 11; J gene: TRBJ1-6; D gene: -; CDR3 protein: CASGPNSPLHF; CDR3 DNA: TGTGCCAGCGGACCTAATTCACCCCTCCACTTT
clone size: -; V gene: TRBV4-2; CDR3 length: 14; J gene: TRBJ1-2; D gene: -; CDR3 protein: CASSQESGDYGYTF; CDR3 DNA: TGTGCCAGCAGCCAAGAAAGTGGGGACTATGGCTACACCTTC
clone size: -; V gene: TRBV6-1; CDR3 length: 14; J gene: TRBJ1-1; D gene: -; CDR3 protein: CASSDRQGRTEAFF; CDR3 DNA: TGTGCCAGCAGTGATCGGCAGGGGAGGACTGAAGCTTTCTTT
clone size: once; V gene: TRBV6-6; CDR3 length: 15; J gene: TRBJ1-6; D gene: TRBD1; CDR3 protein: CASSHLGQDNSPLHF; CDR3 DNA: TGTGCCAGCAGTCACCTCGGACAGGATAATTCACCCCTCCACTTT
clone size: -; V gene: TRBV2; CDR3 length: 15; J gene: TRBJ1-2; D gene: -; CDR3 protein: CASRAFWQGGDGYTF; CDR3 DNA: TGTGCCAGCAGAGCCTTCTGGCAGGGTGGCGATGGCTACACCTTC
clone size: -; V gene: TRBV7-8; CDR3 length: 14; J gene: TRBJ2-5; D gene: TRBD1; CDR3 protein: CASSLGDRGETQYF; CDR3 DNA: TGTGCCAGCAGCTTAGGGGACAGGGGGGAGACCCAGTACTTC
clone size: once; V gene: TRBV3-1/TRBV3-2; CDR3 length: 14; J gene: TRBJ1-1; D gene: -; CDR3 protein: CASRRGLGNTEAFF; CDR3 DNA: TGTGCCAGCAGACGGGGGCTCGGGAACACTGAAGCTTTCTTT